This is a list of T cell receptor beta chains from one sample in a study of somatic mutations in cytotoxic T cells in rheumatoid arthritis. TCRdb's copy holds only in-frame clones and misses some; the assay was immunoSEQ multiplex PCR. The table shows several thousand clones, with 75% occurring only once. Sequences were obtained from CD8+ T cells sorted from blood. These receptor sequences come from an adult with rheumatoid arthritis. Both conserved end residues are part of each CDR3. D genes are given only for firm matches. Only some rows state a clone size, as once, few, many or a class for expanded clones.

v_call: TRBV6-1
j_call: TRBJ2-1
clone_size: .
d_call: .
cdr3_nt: TGTGCCACTACCTGGGGTTGGAACAATGAGCAGTTCTTC
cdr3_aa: CATTWGWNNEQFF

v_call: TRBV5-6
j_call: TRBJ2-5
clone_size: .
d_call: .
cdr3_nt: TGTGCCAGCAGCTTTGGGATAGTTGAGACCCAGTACTTC
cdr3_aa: CASSFGIVETQYF

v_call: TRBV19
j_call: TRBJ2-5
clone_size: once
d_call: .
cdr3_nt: TGTGCCAGTAGTATAGCGGTTACCTCACAAGAGACCCAGTACTTC
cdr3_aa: CASSIAVTSQETQYF

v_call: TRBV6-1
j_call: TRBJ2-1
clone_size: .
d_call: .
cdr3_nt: TGTGCCAGCAGTGAACGGGCCGGCAATGAGCAGTTCTTC
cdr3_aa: CASSERAGNEQFF

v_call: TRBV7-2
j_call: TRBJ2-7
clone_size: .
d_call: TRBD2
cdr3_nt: TGTGCCAGCAGGCAACTAGCGGGGGGAATTGGCGAGCAGTACTTC
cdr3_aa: CASRQLAGGIGEQYF

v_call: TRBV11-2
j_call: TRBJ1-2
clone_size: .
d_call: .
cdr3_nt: TGTGCCAGCAGCACGGCGGCAGCCAGCTACACCTTC
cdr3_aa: CASSTAAASYTF

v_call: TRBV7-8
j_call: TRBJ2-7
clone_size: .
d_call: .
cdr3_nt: TGTGCCAGCAGCTCATTAGGGGGGTCGTACGAGCAGTACTTC
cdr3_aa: CASSSLGGSYEQYF

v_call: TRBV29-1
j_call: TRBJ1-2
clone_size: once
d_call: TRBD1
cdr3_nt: TGCAGCGTTTCCGGGACAGGGCTTAACTATGGCTACACCTTC
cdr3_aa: CSVSGTGLNYGYTF

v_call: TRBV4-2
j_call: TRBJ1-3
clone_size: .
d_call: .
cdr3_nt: TGTGCCAGCAGCCAAGACCAGACAGTTAGAAACACCATATATTTT
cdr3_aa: CASSQDQTVRNTIYF

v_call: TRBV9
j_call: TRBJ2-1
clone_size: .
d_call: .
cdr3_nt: TGTGCCAGCAGACCCACGAGTGAGGGGGCCTACAATGAGCAGTTCTTC
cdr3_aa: CASRPTSEGAYNEQFF

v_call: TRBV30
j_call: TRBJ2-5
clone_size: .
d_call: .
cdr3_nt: TGTGCCTGGAGGGGATGGGGGATCGAGACCCAGTACTTC
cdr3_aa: CAWRGWGIETQYF

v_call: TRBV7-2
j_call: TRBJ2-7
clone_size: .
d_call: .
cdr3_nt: TGTGCCAGCAGCTCTGTAACGAGCTCCTACGAGCAGTACTTC
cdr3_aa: CASSSVTSSYEQYF

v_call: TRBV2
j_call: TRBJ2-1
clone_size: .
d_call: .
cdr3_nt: TGTGCCAGCAGTACCCGGGGCTCCTACAATGAGCAGTTCTTC
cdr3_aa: CASSTRGSYNEQFF

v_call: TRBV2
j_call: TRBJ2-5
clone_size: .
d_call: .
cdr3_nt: TGTGCCAGCAGTCCATCGGACGTGGAGACCCAGTACTTC
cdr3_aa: CASSPSDVETQYF

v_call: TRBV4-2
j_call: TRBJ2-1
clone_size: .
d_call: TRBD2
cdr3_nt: TGTGCCAGCAGCCAAGAGTGGGGACTAGCGGGGGGTTTTTACAATGAGCAGTTCTTC
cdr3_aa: CASSQEWGLAGGFYNEQFF

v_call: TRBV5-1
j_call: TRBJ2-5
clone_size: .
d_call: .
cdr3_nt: TGCGCCAGCACCCGAGAGGGAAAGACCCAGTACTTC
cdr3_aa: CASTREGKTQYF

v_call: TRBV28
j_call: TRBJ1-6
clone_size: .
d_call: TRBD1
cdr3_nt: TGTGCCAGCACCTTGACAGGGACTTCACCCCTCCACTTT
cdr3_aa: CASTLTGTSPLHF

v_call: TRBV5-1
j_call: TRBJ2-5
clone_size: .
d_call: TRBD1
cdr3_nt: TGCGCCAGCAGCTTTGCTGGGACAGGCCAAGAGACCCAGTACTTC
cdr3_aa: CASSFAGTGQETQYF

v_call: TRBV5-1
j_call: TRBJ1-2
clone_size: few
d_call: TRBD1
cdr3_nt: TGCGCCAGCTCCGGGACAGGGCTAAGAGGCTACACCTTC
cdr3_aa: CASSGTGLRGYTF

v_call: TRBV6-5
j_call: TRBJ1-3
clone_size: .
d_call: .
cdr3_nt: TGTGCCAGCACCCCCGGGGGGGACTCTGGAAACACCATATATTTT
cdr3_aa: CASTPGGDSGNTIYF

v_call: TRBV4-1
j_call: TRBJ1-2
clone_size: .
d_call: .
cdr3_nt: TGCGCCAGCAGCCAAGGCCCGGGTAGCGGCTACACCTTC
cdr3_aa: CASSQGPGSGYTF

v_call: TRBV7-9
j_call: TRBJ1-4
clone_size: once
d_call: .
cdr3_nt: TGTGCCAGCAGCTTAAAGGGAAAACCAACTAATGAAAAACTGTTTTTT
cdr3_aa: CASSLKGKPTNEKLFF

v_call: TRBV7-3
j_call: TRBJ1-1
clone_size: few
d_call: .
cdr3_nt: TGTGCCAGCAGCTTAACGCTTCTCGGCCCGGTGGACACTGAAGCTTTCTTT
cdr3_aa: CASSLTLLGPVDTEAFF